What follows are 9 T cell receptor beta chains derived from one specimen sequenced in a study of blood T cells in healthy people across ages. Primers used in a second PCR of roughly 6 to 12 cycles were a sample-barcoded 5' primer and a J-beta primer mix. TCRdb re-analysed the 5' RACE reads in MiXCR, keeping a single row per CDR3 protein. The table lists 600,000 or so distinct CDR3 sequences, 47% of them singletons, with approximately 25% in the top ten. Sequenced: blood. These receptors all come from an elderly man in good health.

The V call is TRBV10-3, the J call TRBJ2-3; perhaps TRBD1 as D (6 bases). This CDR3 has 15 residues. The V gene lost 4 bases and the J gene lost 0 bases, with 11 bases spanning the gap. Germline CDR1 reads ENHRY; CDR2 reads SYGVKD. CDR3 sequence reads: CAISVYQGSTDTQYF. The CDR3 coding sequence is TGTGCCATCAGTGTTTACCAGGGGAGCACAGATACGCAGTATTTT.

The rearrangement joins TRBV28 to TRBJ2-3; 7 bases map to TRBD2. Germline CDR1 and CDR2: MDHEN and SYDVKM. This CDR3 is 13 amino acids long. With 9 bases clipped from V and 6 bases from J, the junction kept 9 bases outside the gene matches. The CDR3 is CASREAPGDTQYF. CDR3 coding DNA: TGTGCCAGTCGGGAGGCCCCAGGGGATACGCAGTATTTT.

V is TRBV5-1 and J is TRBJ2-6; 10 positions match TRBD1. The germline CDR1 and CDR2 sequences are SGHRS and YFSETQ. CDR3 length: 19 amino acids. After removal of 1 base from V and 4 bases from J, the junction contained 11 bases not matched to a gene. Here the CDR3 reads CASSLTRQGALSGANVLTF. In DNA, the CDR3 is TGCGCCAGCAGCTTGACCCGACAGGGGGCCTTATCGGGGGCCAACGTCCTGACTTTC.

The chain employs TRBV24-1 and TRBJ2-1; the D is unclear. The germline V gene has CDR1 KGHDR and CDR2 SFDVKD. This CDR3 region has 14 residues. Trimming removed 6 bases from V and 0 bases from J, with 8 bases in between. The CDR3 loop is CATSRLDSYNEQFF. The CDR3, as DNA: TGTGCCACCAGTCGGCTAGACTCCTACAATGAGCAGTTCTTC.

This clonotype occurred a few times. The chain carries TRBV20-1 and TRBJ2-6; D possibly corresponds to TRBD1 (6 bases). This CDR3 spans 17 amino acids. The V and J ends lost 3 bases and 1 base respectively, with 16 bases between them. Germline values: CDR1 DFQATT, CDR2 SNEGSKA (reference sequence). The CDR3 DNA is TGCAGTGCTAGTGATTTGGGACACTCTTCTGGGGCCAACGTCCTGACTTTC. It yields the protein CSASDLGHSSGANVLTF.

The rearrangement joins TRBV20-1 to TRBJ2-3; TRBD2 agrees at 13 bases. CDR1 and CDR2 from the germline V gene are DFQATT and SNEGSKA (reference sequence). Germline trimming cut 0 bases from V and 4 bases from J; bases unmatched to any gene: 7. The CDR3 contains 17 residues. The CDR3 DNA sequence: TGCAGTGCTAGAGATCCTAGGACTAGCGGGGGCGCAGATACGCAGTATTTT. Protein sequence: CSARDPRTSGGADTQYF.

The genes are TRBV20-1 and TRBJ2-7, with D perhaps TRBD1 (6 bases). With 2 bases removed from V and 0 bases from J, the gap between germline ends came to 14 bases. CDR1 and CDR2 from the germline V gene are DFQATT and SNEGSKA (reference sequence). CDR3 length: 15 residues. The CDR3 nucleotides read TGCAGTGCTAGAACCCAGACAGGCATCTCCTACGAGCAGTACTTC. Translating it yields CSARTQTGISYEQYF.

In this sample, this clonotype turned up many times. This may be a read error, as it is one base from a much larger clone. This chain connects TRBV6-1 to TRBJ2-1, with 9 bases that match TRBD2. V trimming: 6 bases; J trimming: 4 bases; junction bases outside the gene matches: 19. The CDR3 totals 19 residues. The germline V gene has CDR1 MNHNS and CDR2 SASEGT. The CDR3 reads CASRDRAGGQVFAYNEQFF. The CDR3 DNA reads TGTGCCAGCAGGGACCGAGCGGGAGGCCAAGTCTTCGCGTACAATGAGCAGTTCTTC.

This clonotype has just a few counts. This chain links TRBV29-1 with TRBJ2-4; 9 bases line up with TRBD2. The CDR3 spans 14 residues. Trimming at V came to 6 bases and at J to 5 bases, leaving 8 bases not matched to a gene. Germline V lookup: CDR1 SQVTM, CDR2 ANQGSEA. The DNA for the CDR3 is TGCAGCGTGGGGATAGCGGGGGCCGAAAACATTCAGTACTTC. This translates into CSVGIAGAENIQYF. Full variable domain (outside the CDR3, taken from reference TRBV29-1 and TRBJ2-4): SAVISQKPSRDICQRGTSLTIQCQVDSQVTMMFWYRQQPGQSLTLIATANQGSEATYESGFVIDKFPISRPNLTFSTLTVSNMSPEDSSIYLCSVGIAGAENIQYFGAGTRLSVL.